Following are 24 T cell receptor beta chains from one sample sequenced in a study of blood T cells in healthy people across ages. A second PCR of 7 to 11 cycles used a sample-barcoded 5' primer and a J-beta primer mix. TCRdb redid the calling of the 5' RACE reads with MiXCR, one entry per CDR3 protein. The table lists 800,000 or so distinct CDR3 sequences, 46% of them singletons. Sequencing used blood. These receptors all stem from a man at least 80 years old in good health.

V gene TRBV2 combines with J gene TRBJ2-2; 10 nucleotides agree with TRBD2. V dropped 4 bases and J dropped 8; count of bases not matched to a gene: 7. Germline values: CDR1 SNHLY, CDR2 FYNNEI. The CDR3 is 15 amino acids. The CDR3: CASSALAGALGELFF. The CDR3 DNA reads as TGTGCCAGCAGTGCTCTAGCGGGAGCTTTGGGGGAGCTGTTTTTT.

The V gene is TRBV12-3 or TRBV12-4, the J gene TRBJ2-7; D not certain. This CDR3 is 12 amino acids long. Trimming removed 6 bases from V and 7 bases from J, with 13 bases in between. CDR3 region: CASSQARSEQYF. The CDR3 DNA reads TGTGCCAGCAGCCAGGCCCGGAGTGAGCAGTACTTC.

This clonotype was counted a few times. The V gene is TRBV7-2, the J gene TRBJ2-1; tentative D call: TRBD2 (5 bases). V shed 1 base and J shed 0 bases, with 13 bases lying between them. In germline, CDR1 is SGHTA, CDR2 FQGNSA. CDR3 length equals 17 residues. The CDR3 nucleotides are TGTGCCAGCAGCTTAGTCGGGATTACGGGCTCCTACAATGAGCAGTTCTTC. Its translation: CASSLVGITGSYNEQFF.

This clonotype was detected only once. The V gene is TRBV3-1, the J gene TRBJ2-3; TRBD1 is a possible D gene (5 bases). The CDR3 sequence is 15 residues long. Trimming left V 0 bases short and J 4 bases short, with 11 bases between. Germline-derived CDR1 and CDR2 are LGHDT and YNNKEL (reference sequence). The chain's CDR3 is CASSQDPGKADTQYF. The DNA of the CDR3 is TGTGCCAGCAGCCAAGATCCAGGGAAGGCAGATACGCAGTATTTT.

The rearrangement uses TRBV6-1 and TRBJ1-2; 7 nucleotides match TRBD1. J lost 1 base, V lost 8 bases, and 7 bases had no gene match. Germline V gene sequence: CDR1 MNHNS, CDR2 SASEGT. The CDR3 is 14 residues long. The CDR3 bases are TGTGCCAGCGGCGGGGACAGCGGTAACTATGGCTACACCTTC. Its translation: CASGGDSGNYGYTF.

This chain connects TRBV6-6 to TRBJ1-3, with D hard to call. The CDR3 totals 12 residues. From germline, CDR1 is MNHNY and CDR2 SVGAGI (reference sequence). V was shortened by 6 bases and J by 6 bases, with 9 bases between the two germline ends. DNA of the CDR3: TGTGCCAGCAGCCGGACTGAAAACACCATATATTTT. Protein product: CASSRTENTIYF.

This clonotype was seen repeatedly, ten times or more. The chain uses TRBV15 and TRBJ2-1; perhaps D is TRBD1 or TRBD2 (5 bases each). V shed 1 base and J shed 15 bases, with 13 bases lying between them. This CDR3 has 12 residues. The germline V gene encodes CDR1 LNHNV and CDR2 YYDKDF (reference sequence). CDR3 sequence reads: CATSRGGRDWFF. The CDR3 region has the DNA TGTGCCACCAGCAGAGGGGGACGTGATTGGTTCTTC.

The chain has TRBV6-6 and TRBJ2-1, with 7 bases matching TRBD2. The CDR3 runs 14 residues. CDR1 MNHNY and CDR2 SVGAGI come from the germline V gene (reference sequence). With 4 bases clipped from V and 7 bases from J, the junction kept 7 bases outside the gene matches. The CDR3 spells CASSSLGRRNEQFF. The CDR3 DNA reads TGTGCCAGCAGTTCCCTCGGGAGGCGGAATGAGCAGTTCTTC.

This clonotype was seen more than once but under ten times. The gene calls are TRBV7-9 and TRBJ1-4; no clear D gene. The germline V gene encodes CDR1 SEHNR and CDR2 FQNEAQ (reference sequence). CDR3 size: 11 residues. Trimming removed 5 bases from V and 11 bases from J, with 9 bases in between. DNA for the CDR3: TGTGCCAGCAGCGACGGATGGAAACTGTTTTTT. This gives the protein CASSDGWKLFF. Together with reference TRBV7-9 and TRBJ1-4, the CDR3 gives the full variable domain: DTGVSQNPRHKITKRGQNVTFRCDPISEHNRLYWYRQTLGQGPEFLTYFQNEAQLEKSRLLSDRFSAERPKGSFSTLEIQRTEQGDSAMYLCASSDGWKLFFGSGTQLSVL.

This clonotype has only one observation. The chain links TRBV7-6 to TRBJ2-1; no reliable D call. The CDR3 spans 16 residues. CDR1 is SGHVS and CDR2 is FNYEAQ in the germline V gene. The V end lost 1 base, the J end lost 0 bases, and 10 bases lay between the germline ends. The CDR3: CASSLGPPSSYNEQFF. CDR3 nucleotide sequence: TGTGCCAGCAGCTTAGGGCCCCCAAGCTCCTACAATGAGCAGTTCTTC.

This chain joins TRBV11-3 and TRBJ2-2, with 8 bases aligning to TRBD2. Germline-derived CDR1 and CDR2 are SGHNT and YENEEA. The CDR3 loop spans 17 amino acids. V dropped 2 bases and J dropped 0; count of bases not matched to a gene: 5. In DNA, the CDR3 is TGTGCCAGCAGCTTATATAGCGGGAAGGCGAACACCGGGGAGCTGTTTTTT. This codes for CASSLYSGKANTGELFF. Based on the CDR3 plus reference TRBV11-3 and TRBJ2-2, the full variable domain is EAGVVQSPRYKIIEKKQPVAFWCNPISGHNTLYWYLQNLGQGPELLIRYENEEAVDDSQLPKDRFSAERLKGVDSTLKIQPAELGDSAVYLCASSLYSGKANTGELFFGEGSRLTVL.

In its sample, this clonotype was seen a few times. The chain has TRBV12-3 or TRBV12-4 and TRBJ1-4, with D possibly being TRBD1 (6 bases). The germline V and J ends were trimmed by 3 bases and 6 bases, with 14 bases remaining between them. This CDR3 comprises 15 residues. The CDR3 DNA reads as TGTGCCAGCAGTTTCACAGGGCGGGGTCATGAAAAACTGTTTTTT. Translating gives CASSFTGRGHEKLFF.

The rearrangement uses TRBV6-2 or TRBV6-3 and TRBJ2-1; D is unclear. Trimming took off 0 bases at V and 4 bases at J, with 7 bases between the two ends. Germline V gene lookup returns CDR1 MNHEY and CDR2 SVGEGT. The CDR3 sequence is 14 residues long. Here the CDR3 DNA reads TGTGCCAGCAGTTACTCGTTTCAATACAATGAGCAGTTCTTC. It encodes CASSYSFQYNEQFF.

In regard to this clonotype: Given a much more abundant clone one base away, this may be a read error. The CDR3 sequence: CASSDSRWSHEQYF. As DNA, the CDR3 is TGTGCCAGCAGTGACTCGAGATGGAGCCACGAGCAGTACTTC. V gene TRBV6-5 combines with J gene TRBJ2-7; D gene uncertain. Germline V lookup: CDR1 MNHEY, CDR2 SVGAGI. The CDR3 is 14 amino acids.

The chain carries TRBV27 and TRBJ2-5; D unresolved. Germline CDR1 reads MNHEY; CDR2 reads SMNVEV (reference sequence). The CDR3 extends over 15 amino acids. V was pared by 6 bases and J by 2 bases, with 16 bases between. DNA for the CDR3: TGTGCCAGCAGCCATAGTTATGGGCGGCAAGAGACCCAGTACTTC. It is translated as CASSHSYGRQETQYF.

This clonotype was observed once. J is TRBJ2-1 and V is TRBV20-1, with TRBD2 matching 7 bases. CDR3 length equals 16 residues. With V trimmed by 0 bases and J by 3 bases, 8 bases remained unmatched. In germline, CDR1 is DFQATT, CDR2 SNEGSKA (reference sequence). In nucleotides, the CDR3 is TGCAGTGCTAGAGATCCCCTCGGCGGGAGCTACAATGAGCAGTTCTTC. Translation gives CSARDPLGGSYNEQFF.

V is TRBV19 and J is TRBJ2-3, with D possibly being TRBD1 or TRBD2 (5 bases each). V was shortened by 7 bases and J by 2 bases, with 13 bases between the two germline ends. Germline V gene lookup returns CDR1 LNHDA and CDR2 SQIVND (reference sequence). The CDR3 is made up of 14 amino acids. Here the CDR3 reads CASTLRDHTDTQYF. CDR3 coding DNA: TGTGCCAGTACCCTCCGGGACCACACAGATACGCAGTATTTT.

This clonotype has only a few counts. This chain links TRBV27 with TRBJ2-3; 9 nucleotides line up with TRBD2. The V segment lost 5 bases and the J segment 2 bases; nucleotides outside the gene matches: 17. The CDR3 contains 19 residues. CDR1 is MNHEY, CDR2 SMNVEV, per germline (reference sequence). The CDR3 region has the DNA TGTGCCAGCAGTCCTCAAAAACAATTAGCGGGAGTTAACACAGATACGCAGTATTTT. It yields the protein CASSPQKQLAGVNTDTQYF.

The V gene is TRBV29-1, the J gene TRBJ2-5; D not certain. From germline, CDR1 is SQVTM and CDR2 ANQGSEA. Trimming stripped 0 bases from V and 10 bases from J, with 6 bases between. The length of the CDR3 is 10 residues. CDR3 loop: CSVEDLSQYF. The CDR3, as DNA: TGCAGCGTTGAAGATCTTAGCCAGTACTTC.

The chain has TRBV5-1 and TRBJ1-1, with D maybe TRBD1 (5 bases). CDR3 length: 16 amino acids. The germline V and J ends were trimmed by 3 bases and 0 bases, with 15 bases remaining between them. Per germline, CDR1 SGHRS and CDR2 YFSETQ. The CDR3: CASSSGTRRVNTEAFF. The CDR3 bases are TGCGCCAGCAGCTCAGGGACCCGACGGGTGAACACTGAAGCTTTCTTT.

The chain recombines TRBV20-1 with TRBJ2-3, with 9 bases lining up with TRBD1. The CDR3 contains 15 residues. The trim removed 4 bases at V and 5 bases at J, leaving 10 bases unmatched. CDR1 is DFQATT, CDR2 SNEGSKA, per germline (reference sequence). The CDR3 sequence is CSATTGTGGIDTQYF. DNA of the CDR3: TGCAGTGCTACAACAGGAACAGGGGGCATAGATACGCAGTATTTT.

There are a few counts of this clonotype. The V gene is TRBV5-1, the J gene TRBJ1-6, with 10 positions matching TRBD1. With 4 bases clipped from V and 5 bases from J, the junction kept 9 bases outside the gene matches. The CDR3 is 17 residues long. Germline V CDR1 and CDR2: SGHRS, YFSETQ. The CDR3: CASSQSSGTGDNSPLHF. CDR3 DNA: TGCGCCAGCAGCCAATCCTCCGGGACAGGGGATAATTCACCCCTCCACTTT.

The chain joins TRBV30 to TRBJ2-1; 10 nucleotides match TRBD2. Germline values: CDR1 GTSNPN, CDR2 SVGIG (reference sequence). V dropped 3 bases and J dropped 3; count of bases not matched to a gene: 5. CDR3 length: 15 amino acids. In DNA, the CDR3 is TGTGCCTGGAGCCCGGCTAGCGGGAGCTACAATGAGCAGTTCTTC. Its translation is CAWSPASGSYNEQFF.

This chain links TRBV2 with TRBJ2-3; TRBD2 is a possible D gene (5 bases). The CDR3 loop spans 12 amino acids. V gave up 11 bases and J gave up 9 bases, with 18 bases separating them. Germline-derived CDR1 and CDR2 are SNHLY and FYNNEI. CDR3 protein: CAGRSTGGTQYF. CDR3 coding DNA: TGTGCCGGACGGTCCACCGGAGGCACGCAGTATTTT. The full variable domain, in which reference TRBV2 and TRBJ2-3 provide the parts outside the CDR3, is EPEVTQTPSHQVTQMGQEVILRCVPISNHLYFYWYRQILGQKVEFLVSFYNNEISEKSEIFDDQFSVERPDGSNFTLKIRSTKLEDSAMYFCAGRSTGGTQYFGPGTRLTVL.